This T cell receptor (beta chain) was sequenced for a study of T-cell reconstitution after alpha-beta-depleted transplantation in children. V was pared by 0 bases and J by 7 bases, with 5 bases between. The CDR3 runs to 12 residues. The germline V gene has CDR1 WSHSY and CDR2 SAAADI. The TCRbeta library incorporated unique molecular identifiers. MiXCR, run by TCRdb on the PCR reads, gives a single entry per CDR3 protein. The profile covers around 450,000 distinct CDR3 sequences, with about a sixth appearing a single time and around 28% taken by the ten largest. This clonotype was obtained from a boy under two years old who had a stem cell transplant for Wiskott-Aldrich syndrome, so the T cells may come from the graft donor. The chain employs TRBV10-2 and TRBJ2-3; D is ambiguous. Sequencing used PBMCs, mostly from graft donor cells, obtained 360 days after TCRalphabeta/CD19-depleted stem cell transplant. The CDR3 protein is CASSESLYTQYF. Here the CDR3 DNA reads TGCGCCAGCAGTGAGTCTCTCTATACGCAGTATTTT.